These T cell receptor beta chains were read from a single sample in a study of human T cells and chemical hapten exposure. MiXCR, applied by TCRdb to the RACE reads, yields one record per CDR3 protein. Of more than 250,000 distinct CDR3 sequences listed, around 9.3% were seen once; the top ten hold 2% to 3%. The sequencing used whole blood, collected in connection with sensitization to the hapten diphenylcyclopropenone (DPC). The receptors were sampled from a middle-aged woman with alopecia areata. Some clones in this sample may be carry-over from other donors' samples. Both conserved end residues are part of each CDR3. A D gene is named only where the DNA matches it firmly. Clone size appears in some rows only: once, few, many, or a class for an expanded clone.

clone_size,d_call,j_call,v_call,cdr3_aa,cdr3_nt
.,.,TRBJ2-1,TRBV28,CASSSLRGLLNNEQFF,TGTGCCAGCAGTTCCCTCCGGGGGCTATTAAACAATGAGCAGTTCTTC
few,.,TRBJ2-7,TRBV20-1,CSVPSNFEYEQYF,TGCAGTGTTCCCAGTAACTTTGAATACGAGCAGTACTTC
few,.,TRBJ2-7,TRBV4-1,CASSPAEGYEQYF,TGCGCCAGCAGCCCAGCCGAGGGATACGAGCAGTACTTC
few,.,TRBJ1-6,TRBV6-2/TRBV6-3,CASSLRHQNNSPLHF,TGTGCCAGCAGTTTACGTCATCAAAATAATTCACCCCTCCACTTT
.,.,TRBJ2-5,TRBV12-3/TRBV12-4,CASSLGTQLQETQYF,TGTGCCAGCAGTTTAGGGACCCAACTCCAAGAGACCCAGTACTTC
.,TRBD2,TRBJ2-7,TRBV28,CASSPGLAGGDEQYF,TGTGCCAGCAGTCCGGGACTAGCGGGAGGTGACGAGCAGTACTTC
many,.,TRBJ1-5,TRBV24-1,CATSDFGENQPQHF,TGTGCCACCAGTGATTTTGGGGAGAATCAGCCCCAGCATTTT
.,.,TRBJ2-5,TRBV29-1,CSVDRNRKETQYF,TGCAGCGTTGACCGAAATCGGAAGGAGACCCAGTACTTC
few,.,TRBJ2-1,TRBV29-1,CSVGEGGGVEQFF,TGCAGCGTTGGTGAAGGGGGAGGAGTGGAGCAGTTCTTC
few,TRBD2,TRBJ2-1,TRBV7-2,CASSSLAGVANEQFF,TGTGCCAGCAGCTCATTAGCGGGAGTGGCCAATGAGCAGTTCTTC
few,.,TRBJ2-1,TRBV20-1,CSAGYPPVGRAPNEQFF,TGCAGTGCTGGTTATCCCCCTGTGGGGCGGGCCCCAAATGAGCAGTTCTTC
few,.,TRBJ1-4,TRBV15,CATSRLQGEKLFF,TGTGCCACCAGCAGATTGCAGGGGGAAAAACTGTTTTTT
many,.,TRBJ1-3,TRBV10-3,CAISEATGNTIYF,TGTGCCATCAGTGAGGCAACTGGAAACACCATATATTTT
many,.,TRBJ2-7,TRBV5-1,CASSLDRSYEQYF,TGCGCCAGCAGCTTGGACAGGTCCTACGAGCAGTACTTC
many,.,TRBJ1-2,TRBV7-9,CASVEVIRSGYTF,TGTGCCAGCGTGGAGGTGATACGGAGTGGCTACACCTTC
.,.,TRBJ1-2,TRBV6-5,CASSYSKSGRKSYGYTF,TGTGCCAGCAGTTACTCGAAGAGCGGCAGGAAGAGCTATGGCTACACCTTC
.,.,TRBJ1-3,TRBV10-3,CAFQAGAGNTIYF,TGTGCCTTCCAGGCGGGGGCTGGAAACACCATATATTTT
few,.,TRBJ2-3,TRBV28,CASSRGTDTQYF,TGTGCCAGCAGCCGCGGCACAGATACGCAGTATTTT
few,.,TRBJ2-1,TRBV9,CASSATGTGSLGEQFF,TGTGCCAGCAGCGCGACCGGGACGGGGAGTTTAGGGGAGCAGTTCTTC
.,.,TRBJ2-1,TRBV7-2,CASYAGEYNEQFF,TGTGCCAGCTATGCAGGAGAGTACAATGAGCAGTTCTTC
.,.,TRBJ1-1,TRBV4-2,CASSQDGNTEAFF,TGTGCCAGCAGCCAAGATGGGAACACTGAAGCTTTCTTT
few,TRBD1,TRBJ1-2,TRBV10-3,CAISSQGSYGYTF,TGTGCCATCAGTTCACAGGGGTCCTATGGCTACACCTTC
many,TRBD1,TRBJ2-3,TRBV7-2,CASSLRQGGSGTDTQYF,TGTGCCAGCAGCCTCAGACAGGGGGGAAGTGGCACAGATACGCAGTATTTT
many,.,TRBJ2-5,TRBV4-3,CASSQDPRRSETQYF,TGCGCCAGCAGCCAAGACCCAAGGAGGTCAGAGACCCAGTACTTC
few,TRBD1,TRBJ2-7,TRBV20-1,CSAYTGTDSYEQYF,TGCAGTGCTTACACCGGGACAGACTCCTACGAGCAGTACTTC
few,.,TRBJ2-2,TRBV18,CASSPRRNQNGELFF,TGTGCCAGCTCACCAAGAAGGAATCAAAACGGGGAGCTGTTTTTT
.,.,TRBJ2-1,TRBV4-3,CASSQDYRDNEQFF,TGCGCCAGCAGCCAAGACTACCGGGACAATGAGCAGTTCTTC
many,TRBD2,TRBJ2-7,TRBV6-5,CASCASGGYEQYF,TGTGCCAGCTGCGCTAGCGGGGGCTACGAGCAGTACTTC
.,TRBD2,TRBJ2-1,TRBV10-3,CAISVLADNEQFF,TGTGCCATCAGTGTTCTAGCGGACAATGAGCAGTTCTTC
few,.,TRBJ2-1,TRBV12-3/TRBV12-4,CASRRWEQFF,TGTGCCAGCAGACGCTGGGAGCAGTTCTTC
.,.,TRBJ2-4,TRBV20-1,CSARSQGIYIQYF,TGCAGTGCTAGGTCACAGGGCATATACATTCAGTACTTC
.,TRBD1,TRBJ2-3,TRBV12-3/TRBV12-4,CASSPHRGPGDTQYF,TGTGCCAGCAGTCCCCACAGGGGGCCGGGGGATACGCAGTATTTT
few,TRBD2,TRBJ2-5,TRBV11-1,CASSLRSLPGLGSKETQYF,TGTGCCAGCAGCTTGCGCTCTCTACCGGGACTAGGATCGAAAGAGACCCAGTACTTC
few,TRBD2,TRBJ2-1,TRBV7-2,CASSLGLAVGEQFF,TGTGCCAGCAGCTTAGGGCTAGCGGTGGGTGAGCAGTTCTTC
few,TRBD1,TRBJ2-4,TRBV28,CASRGTGAAIQYF,TGTGCCAGCAGAGGGACAGGGGCCGCCATTCAGTACTTC
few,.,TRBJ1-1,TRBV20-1,CSAPSRAEAFF,TGCAGTGCTCCATCCCGGGCTGAAGCTTTCTTT
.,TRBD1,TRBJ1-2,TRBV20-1,CSAPKQGTVYGYTF,TGCAGTGCTCCCAAACAGGGGACGGTCTATGGCTACACCTTC
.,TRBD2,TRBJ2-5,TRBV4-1,CASSVHSGRGQETQYF,TGCGCCAGCAGTGTTCATAGCGGGAGGGGGCAAGAGACCCAGTACTTC
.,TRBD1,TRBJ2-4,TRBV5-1,CASSLDRGQNIQYF,TGCGCCAGCAGCTTGGACAGGGGGCAAAACATTCAGTACTTC
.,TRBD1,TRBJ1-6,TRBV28,CASSFSQGSGGSPLHF,TGTGCCAGCAGTTTCTCACAGGGGAGTGGAGGGTCACCCCTCCACTTT
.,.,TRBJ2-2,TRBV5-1,CASSLVGAENTGELFF,TGCGCCAGCAGCTTGGTTGGGGCCGAGAACACCGGGGAGCTGTTTTTT
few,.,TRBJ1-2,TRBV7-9,CASSLDTGYSGYTF,TGTGCCAGCAGCTTAGATACAGGGTACTCTGGCTACACCTTC